This T cell receptor (beta chain) was documented in a study of T-cell reconstitution after alpha-beta-depleted transplantation in children. The CDR3 length is 13 residues. Germline loops: CDR1 MNHEY, CDR2 SVGAGI. V lost 2 bases to trimming and J lost 1 base, with 4 bases between them. On this clonotype itself: What it binds is not known.

Findings and caveats of the study: Surviving recipient T cells and thymic progenitors produced the high day-60 TCRbeta diversity seen in some patients. The study reportedly traced alpha-beta T cells about two months after transplant to several hundred expanded graft clones.

Preparation of the TCRbeta library used unique molecular identifiers. MiXCR was run by TCRdb on the PCR reads, yielding one entry per CDR3 protein. The sample holds under 250,000 distinct CDR3 sequences; around a sixth are singletons and the top ten take 35% to 50%. This receptor was identified in a male patient between 2 and 10 years old who had a stem cell transplant for acute lymphoblastic leukemia, so the T cells may come from the graft donor. The chain joins TRBV6-5 to TRBJ2-3; D unclear. The sample in question was PBMCs, mostly from graft donor cells, obtained 360 days after TCRalphabeta/CD19-depleted stem cell transplant. DNA of the CDR3: TGTGCCAGCAGTTACGACGGCACAGATACGCAGTATTTT. It translates to CASSYDGTDTQYF.